The present entry profiles one T cell receptor beta chain with its context. The sample belongs to a study of blood T cells in healthy people across ages. The second PCR ran roughly 6 to 11 cycles with a sample-barcoded 5' primer and J-beta primers. TCRdb recomputed calls from the 5' RACE reads with MiXCR, one row per CDR3 protein. The sample has some 1.1 million distinct CDR3 sequences, roughly two fifths seen once. Germline V gene data show CDR1 as SNHLY and CDR2 as FYNNEI. The germline V and J ends were trimmed by 4 bases and 5 bases, with 9 bases remaining between them. There are 13 residues in the CDR3.

The sample comprised blood. The origin of this receptor is a man aged 18 to 30 in good health. J is TRBJ1-5 and V is TRBV2; D is perhaps TRBD1 (5 bases). Here the CDR3 DNA reads TGTGCCAGCAGTGGCGACAGCCATCAGCCCCAGCATTTT. Translated: CASSGDSHQPQHF.